These 25 T cell receptor beta chains came from one sample sequenced in a study of CD8 T cells in Susac syndrome (dated by TCRdb to the late 2010s). Library prep was done by the immunoSEQ multiplex PCR assay. RNA was extracted using the RNeasy kit, and roughly 0.5 to 1 microgram was reverse transcribed with random hexamers. TCRdb redid the processing of the public reads, applying fastp at Q25 and MiXCR, and retained in-frame beta chains. Every distinct CDR3 protein forms one entry, paired with its most common genes and DNA. The sample includes 70,000 to 75,000 distinct CDR3 sequences, with 90% to 95% observed a single time. About 0.14% of the sample is in the top ten clones. Sequencing was performed on CD4+ T cells from PBMCs. The receptors derive from a human donor with Susac syndrome.

The J gene is TRBJ1-5, the V gene TRBV20-1; D not certain. The V end lost 0 bases, the J end lost 1 base, and 10 bases lay between the germline ends. The CDR3 consists of 15 residues. The germline CDR1 and CDR2 sequences are DFQATT and SNEGSKA (reference sequence). This chain's CDR3 is CSARDPSDSNQPQHF. DNA for the CDR3: TGCAGTGCTAGAGACCCAAGCGACAGCAATCAGCCCCAGCATTTT.

V is TRBV20-1 and J is TRBJ2-5; 7 positions match TRBD1. Germline CDR1 and CDR2: DFQATT and SNEGSKA (reference sequence). This CDR3 contains 14 residues. The CDR3 nucleotides are TGCAGAGCTGTACTACAGGGGACCCAAGAGACCCAGTACTTC. It encodes CRAVLQGTQETQYF.

This sequence joins TRBV24-1 and TRBJ2-5; D is perhaps TRBD1 or TRBD2 (5 bases each). Germline V gene sequence: CDR1 KGHDR, CDR2 SFDVKD. The CDR3 covers 15 residues. Trimming removed 4 bases from V and 3 bases from J, with 14 bases in between. In DNA, the CDR3 is TGTGCCACCAGTGACACGGGACGCTACAAAGAGACCCAGTACTTC. As protein: CATSDTGRYKETQYF.

V and J are TRBV7-9 and TRBJ1-6; 9 bases are shared with TRBD1. The germline V gene has CDR1 SEHNR and CDR2 FQNEAQ (reference sequence). V dropped 0 bases and J dropped 2; count of bases not matched to a gene: 2. This CDR3 spans 17 amino acids. CDR3 nucleotides: TGTGCCAGCAGCTTAGCCCGGGACAGGGCCTATAATTCACCCCTCCACTTT. Protein: CASSLARDRAYNSPLHF. Full variable domain (missing parts from reference TRBV7-9 and TRBJ1-6): DTGVSQNPRHKITKRGQNVTFRCDPISEHNRLYWYRQTLGQGPEFLTYFQNEAQLEKSRLLSDRFSAERPKGSFSTLEIQRTEQGDSAMYLCASSLARDRAYNSPLHFGNGTRLTVT.

The chain recombines TRBV29-1 with TRBJ2-3; D is perhaps TRBD2 (6 bases). CDR1 is SQVTM, CDR2 ANQGSEA, per germline. V was pared by 7 bases and J by 7 bases, with 9 bases between. The CDR3 is 10 residues long. The DNA for the CDR3 is TGCAGCGCGGGGGACTATACGCAGTATTTT. Amino acid sequence: CSAGDYTQYF.

This clonotype appeared once. The chain has TRBV6-2 or TRBV6-3 and TRBJ2-1; a possible D gene is TRBD1 (5 bases). This CDR3 comprises 14 residues. Between the trimmed V and J ends, which lost 2 bases and 7 bases, there was a span of 12 bases. Germline CDR1 MNHEY, CDR2 SVGEGT. The CDR3 bases are TGTGCCAGCAGTTACGATCAGGGCCGAAATGAGCAGTTCTTC. Translating gives CASSYDQGRNEQFF.

As concerns this clonotype: A read error may account for a junction end that differs from germline. The chain carries TRBV29-1 and TRBJ1-2; D remains ambiguous. The V gene's germline CDR1 is SQVTM and CDR2 ANQGSEA. The CDR3 spans 12 residues. The CDR3 DNA reads as TGCAGCGTTCAAGAGGGTGACTATGGCTACACCTTC. This sequence encodes CSVQEGDYGYTF.

The chain has TRBV19 and TRBJ1-5; TRBD1 matches at 7 bases. Germline V gene sequence: CDR1 LNHDA, CDR2 SQIVND (reference sequence). The CDR3 is made up of 15 amino acids. With 4 bases clipped from V and 0 bases from J, the junction kept 3 bases outside the gene matches. For the CDR3, the DNA is TGTGCCAGTAGTACAGGGGGGGTTAGCAATCAGCCCCAGCATTTT. It codes for CASSTGGVSNQPQHF.

In its sample, this clonotype was seen once. The chain is built from TRBV25-1 and TRBJ2-1; TRBD1 agrees at 8 bases. The CDR3 spans 14 residues. The ends lost 7 bases at V and 2 bases at J; junction bases unmatched: 4. Germline loops: CDR1 MGHDK, CDR2 SYGVNS. CDR3 in DNA: TGTGCCAGCACAGGGGGCTATACCTACAATGAGCAGTTCTTC. This gives the protein CASTGGYTYNEQFF.

This clonotype was seen more than once but under ten times. The chain uses TRBV29-1 and TRBJ2-2, with D possibly being TRBD1 (5 bases). Germline lookup yields CDR1 SQVTM and CDR2 ANQGSEA. Deletions cut 3 bases from V and 5 bases from J, with 13 bases between. This CDR3 is built from 14 residues. In DNA form, the CDR3 reads TGCAGCGTTGAGCCAGCAGGGCAGACCGGGGAGCTGTTTTTT. Translated, it gives CSVEPAGQTGELFF.

The chain has TRBV5-1 and TRBJ1-2; 8 positions agree with TRBD1. The CDR3 covers 16 residues. The germline CDR1 and CDR2 sequences are SGHRS and YFSETQ. The ends lost 4 bases at V and 4 bases at J; junction bases unmatched: 12. The CDR3 loop is CASSPTRTGRAYGYTF. DNA of the CDR3: TGCGCCAGCAGCCCAACGCGGACAGGGCGAGCCTATGGCTACACCTTC.

The sample holds one count of this clonotype. This chain connects TRBV30 to TRBJ2-7, with 9 bases lining up with TRBD1. The germline V gene encodes CDR1 GTSNPN and CDR2 SVGIG (reference sequence). This CDR3 contains 14 residues. The V and J ends lost 5 bases and 12 bases, in that order; junction bases with no gene match: 17. The CDR3 loop is CAWSRDRAQSTWYF. CDR3 nucleotides: TGTGCCTGGTCCCGGGACAGGGCACAATCCACGTGGTACTTC.

CDR3 DNA: TGTGCCAGCAGCTTACCATCCTCCTTGATTACGGATGAGCAGTTCTTC. Its translation: CASSLPSSLITDEQFF. The chain employs TRBV7-2 and TRBJ2-1; D is uncertain. Germline V CDR1 and CDR2: SGHTA, FQGNSA. This CDR3 is built from 16 residues. Trimming took off 2 bases at V and 8 bases at J, with 19 bases between the two ends.

The CDR3 reads CASSRYDRGYEQYF. The CDR3 DNA reads TGTGCCAGCAGCCGGTACGACAGGGGCTACGAGCAGTACTTC. The V and J genes are TRBV7-9 and TRBJ2-7; 8 bases agree with TRBD1. The J segment lost 3 bases and the V segment lost 5 bases, leaving 6 bases of the junction unmatched. The CDR3 is 14 amino acids. Germline CDR1 is SEHNR and CDR2 is FQNEAQ (reference sequence).

This chain joins TRBV6-5 and TRBJ2-5, with 8 bases that match TRBD2. J was trimmed by 2 bases and V by 6 bases; bases with no gene match: 8. CDR1 is MNHEY and CDR2 is SVGAGI in the germline V gene. The CDR3 extends over 15 amino acids. CDR3 loop: CASRAGGARQETQYF. CDR3 in DNA: TGTGCCAGCAGGGCCGGGGGGGCAAGGCAAGAGACCCAGTACTTC.

The chain employs TRBV6-5 and TRBJ2-1, with D perhaps TRBD2 (6 bases). CDR1 and CDR2 (germline): MNHEY, SVGAGI. This CDR3 contains 13 residues. V was cut by 7 bases and J by 7 bases, with 14 bases left in between. Here the CDR3 reads CASNWAGTNEQFF. The CDR3 nucleotides are TGTGCCAGCAATTGGGCAGGGACTAATGAGCAGTTCTTC.

About this clonotype itself: A read error may produce the germline difference seen at one junction end. The chain is built from TRBV6-2 or TRBV6-3 and TRBJ2-3; D uncertain. Looked up from germline, CDR1 is MNHEY and CDR2 is SVGEGT. The length of the CDR3 is 15 residues. CDR3: CASSSMAAATDTQYF. Here the CDR3 DNA reads TGTGCTAGCAGTTCAATGGCGGCAGCCACAGATACGCAGTATTTT.

The V call is TRBV20-1, the J call TRBJ1-5, with D maybe TRBD1 (6 bases). Germline V gene lookup returns CDR1 DFQATT and CDR2 SNEGSKA (reference sequence). Trimming shortened V by 6 bases and J by 5 bases, and 11 bases separated the two germline ends. The CDR3 extends over 12 amino acids. CDR3 in amino acids: CSAARGDQPQHF. CDR3 nucleotides: TGCAGTGCAGCCAGGGGCGATCAGCCCCAGCATTTT.

This clonotype was recorded once. The gene calls are TRBV7-2 and TRBJ2-5; 8 bases agree with TRBD2. Germline V gene sequence: CDR1 SGHTA, CDR2 FQGNSA. V gave up 5 bases and J gave up 7 bases; unmatched junction bases: 12. The CDR3 is made up of 15 amino acids. The CDR3 DNA follows: TGTGCCAGCAGCCTAGGAGCGGGCCGGGGGGGGACCCAGTACTTC. It codes for CASSLGAGRGGTQYF.

The chain has TRBV18 and TRBJ2-3; a possible D gene is TRBD2 (6 bases). Germline-derived CDR1 and CDR2 are KGHSH and LQKENI. V was cut by 6 bases and J by 5 bases, with 9 bases left in between. This CDR3 has 12 residues. The CDR3 sequence is CASSQAGDTQYF. For the CDR3, the DNA is TGTGCCAGCTCCCAAGCGGGAGATACGCAGTATTTT.

The chain joins TRBV6-2 or TRBV6-3 to TRBJ2-7, with 9 bases matching TRBD1. The junction had 12 bases not matched to a gene; V was cut back by 7 bases and J by 5 bases. The CDR3 extends over 15 amino acids. CDR1 and CDR2 from the germline V gene are MNHEY and SVGEGT. The DNA of the CDR3 is TGTGCCAGCACCCGAAACTTCGGACAGGGGCACGAGCAGTACTTC. This encodes CASTRNFGQGHEQYF.

The CDR3 bases are TGTGCCAGCAGCCAGGGACTAGCGGGGGTTGAGACCCAGTACTTC. Protein product: CASSQGLAGVETQYF. The gene calls are TRBV28 and TRBJ2-5, with 14 bases that match TRBD2. The V and J ends lost 6 bases and 5 bases, in that order; junction bases with no gene match: 5. CDR3 length equals 15 residues. Looked up from germline, CDR1 is MDHEN and CDR2 is SYDVKM.

This chain links TRBV7-2 with TRBJ2-2, with unresolved D. The V and J ends lost 1 base and 4 bases respectively, with 7 bases between them. Germline V gene sequence: CDR1 SGHTA, CDR2 FQGNSA. This CDR3 has 14 residues. The CDR3 region has the DNA TGTGCCAGCAGCTTAGGTCCCAGCACCGGGGAGCTGTTTTTT. Translation: CASSLGPSTGELFF.

The chain combines TRBV24-1 with TRBJ1-1; 8 positions match TRBD1. CDR3 length equals 13 residues. CDR1 is KGHDR and CDR2 is SFDVKD in the germline V gene. The ends lost 8 bases at V and 7 bases at J; junction bases unmatched: 8. CDR3 DNA: TGTGCCACCATGGCCTCAGGGGGCAATGAAGCTTTCTTT. As protein: CATMASGGNEAFF.

The chain joins TRBV7-2 to TRBJ2-5; D ambiguous. Germline CDR1 is SGHTA and CDR2 is FQGNSA. The germline V and J ends were trimmed by 6 bases and 1 base, with 12 bases remaining between them. The CDR3 length is 14 residues. CDR3 sequence reads: CASRAQRLQETQYF. CDR3 DNA: TGTGCCAGCAGGGCCCAGCGACTCCAAGAGACCCAGTACTTC.